The TCR beta chain under discussion was sequenced for a study of blood T cell repertoires in COVID-19. Study-level background: Researchers got acute and convalescent COVID-19 samples from the United States, Italy and Spain.

Participants were aged about 18 to 90 years, lived in about 26 US areas, and enrolled virtually. As handled by the study authors: How many nucleated cells were present was estimated from reference gene primer amplification. Here immunoSEQ multiplex PCR was the method, and the copy in TCRdb shows in-frame clones only, minus some. D and trimming come from the DNA, and the V and J calls and clone size come from that table. The data hold about 140,000 clones, with around 82% observed a single time. CDR3 length: 13 amino acids. V was clipped by 7 bases and J by 0 bases, with 12 bases between them. Per germline, CDR1 GTSNPN and CDR2 SVGIG (reference sequence).

The receptor comes from a man in his forties with acute COVID-19. Sequenced: PBMCs or T cells enriched from blood (not recorded which). V usage is TRBV30 and J usage is TRBJ1-2, with a tentative D call TRBD1 (6 bases). This chain's CDR3 is CASNRESNYGYTF. The CDR3 DNA is TGTGCCTCTAACAGGGAATCTAACTATGGCTACACCTTC.